These T cell receptor beta chains were read from a single sample in a study of cytomegalovirus exposure and HLA in healthy donors. Data came from immunoSEQ multiplex PCR; TCRdb stores just in-frame clones and leaves some out. The sample holds roughly 190,000 clones, approximately 79% seen once. Specimen: PBMCs. All receptors come from a girl between 10 and 17 years old in good health and CMV-seropositive. Both conserved end residues are part of each CDR3. The order of the fields is V gene, D gene, J gene, clone size, CDR3 protein, CDR3 DNA. D genes are given only for firm matches. Some rows mark clone size as missing; the rest say once, few, many or name a class of expanded clone.

>TRBV27|TRBD1|TRBJ2-7|-
CASSFGTGGNYEQYF
TGTGCCAGCAGTTTCGGGACAGGGGGCAACTACGAGCAGTACTTC
>TRBV28|TRBD2|TRBJ2-3|-
CASSLSLLGVAGGGSTDTQYF
TGTGCCAGCAGTTTGTCCCTTTTGGGAGTAGCGGGGGGGGGTAGCACAGATACGCAGTATTTT
>TRBV7-8|TRBD1|TRBJ1-1|-
CASSLAWTGSNTEAFF
TGTGCCAGCAGCTTAGCTTGGACAGGGTCAAACACTGAAGCTTTCTTT
>TRBV9|TRBD1|TRBJ1-6|few
CASSVGTGLDSPLHF
TGTGCCAGCAGCGTAGGGACAGGGTTAGATTCACCCCTCCACTTT
>TRBV9|-|TRBJ1-2|-
CASSVAEGINYGYTF
TGTGCCAGCAGCGTAGCGGAGGGAATTAACTATGGCTACACCTTC
>TRBV25-1|-|TRBJ2-2|few
CASSGQEDTGELFF
TGTGCCAGCAGTGGCCAAGAGGACACCGGGGAGCTGTTTTTT
>TRBV5-8|-|TRBJ1-4|-
CASSLGQGNEKLFF
TGTGCCAGCAGCTTGGGTCAGGGAAATGAAAAACTGTTTTTT
>TRBV10-3|TRBD1|TRBJ1-1|-
CAISDAGGTEAFF
TGTGCCATCAGTGATGCAGGGGGCACTGAAGCTTTCTTT
>TRBV2|-|TRBJ1-1|once
CATQRPSTEAFF
TGTGCCACCCAACGTCCGAGTACTGAAGCTTTCTTT
>TRBV21-1|-|TRBJ1-1|-
CASSNDGLQGITEAFF
TGTGCCAGCAGCAATGACGGTTTACAGGGAATCACTGAAGCTTTCTTT
>TRBV5-4|-|TRBJ1-6|-
CASSLSGLIRGGNSPLHF
TGTGCCAGCAGCCTATCCGGGCTAATCAGAGGGGGTAATTCACCCCTCCACTTT
>TRBV29-1|-|TRBJ2-7|-
CSVLGLLDEQYF
TGCAGCGTTCTGGGTTTACTAGACGAGCAGTACTTC
>TRBV18|-|TRBJ1-2|-
CASSPRTEDGYTF
TGTGCCAGCTCACCCCGGACAGAGGATGGCTACACCTTC
>TRBV6-4|TRBD2|TRBJ2-3|many
CASSDSASGGTDTQYF
TGTGCCAGCAGTGACTCGGCTAGCGGGGGCACAGATACGCAGTATTTT
>TRBV19|-|TRBJ1-1|-
CASTRQTEAFF
TGTGCCAGTACTCGACAGACCGAAGCTTTCTTT
>TRBV5-1|TRBD1|TRBJ2-7|few
CASSSGTGNPSYEQYF
TGCGCCAGCAGCTCCGGGACAGGGAATCCCTCCTACGAGCAGTACTTC
>TRBV18|-|TRBJ1-5|once
CASSPEEQQPQHF
TGTGCCAGCTCACCAGAGGAGCAGCAGCCCCAGCATTTT